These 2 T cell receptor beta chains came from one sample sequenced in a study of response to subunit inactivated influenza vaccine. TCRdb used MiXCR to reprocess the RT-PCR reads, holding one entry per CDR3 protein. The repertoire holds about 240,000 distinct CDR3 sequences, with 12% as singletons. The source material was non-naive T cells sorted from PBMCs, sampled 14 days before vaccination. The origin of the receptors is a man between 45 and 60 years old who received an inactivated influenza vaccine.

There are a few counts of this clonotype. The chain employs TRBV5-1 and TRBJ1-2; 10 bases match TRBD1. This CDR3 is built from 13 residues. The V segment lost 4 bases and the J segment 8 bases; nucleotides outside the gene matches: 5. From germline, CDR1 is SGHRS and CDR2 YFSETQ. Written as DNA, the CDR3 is TGCGCCAGCAGCGTAGACAGGGGGCAAGGCTACACCTTC. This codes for CASSVDRGQGYTF.

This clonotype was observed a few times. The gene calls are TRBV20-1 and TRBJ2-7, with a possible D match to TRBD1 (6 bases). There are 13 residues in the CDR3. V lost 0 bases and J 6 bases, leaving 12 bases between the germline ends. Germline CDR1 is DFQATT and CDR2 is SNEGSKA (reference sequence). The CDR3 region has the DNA TGCAGTGCTAGAGATTTTCAGGGGCTCGAGCAGTACTTC. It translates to CSARDFQGLEQYF.